These 8 T cell receptor beta chains originate from one sample sequenced in a study of blood T cell repertoires in COVID-19. Profiling relied on immunoSEQ multiplex PCR, and the TCRdb table lists in-frame clones only, not all of them. The table has about half a million clones, approximately 83% seen once; the top ten hold approximately 3.4%. Sequencing was performed on peripheral blood. The receptors were gathered from a human donor in a cohort sampled during active COVID-19.

The rearrangement joins TRBV28 to TRBJ2-5; D gene ambiguous. CDR3 length: 15 residues. Germline lookup yields CDR1 MDHEN and CDR2 SYDVKM. V lost 1 base to trimming and J lost 5 bases, with 14 bases between them. DNA of the CDR3: TGTGCCAGCAGTTTATCTCCTAGTTCCTGGGAGACCCAGTACTTC. This sequence encodes CASSLSPSSWETQYF.

The rearrangement uses TRBV5-4 and TRBJ2-3; 11 positions agree with TRBD2. This CDR3 spans 17 amino acids. CDR1 SGHNT and CDR2 YYREEE come from the germline V gene (reference sequence). The junction had 12 bases not matched to a gene; V was cut back by 3 bases and J by 6 bases. CDR3: CASSSHTTSGGGDTQYF. The CDR3 coding sequence is TGTGCCAGCAGCTCCCATACCACTAGCGGGGGAGGGGATACGCAGTATTTT. The full variable domain, completed using reference TRBV5-4 and TRBJ2-3, is ETGVTQSPTHLIKTRGQQVTLRCSSQSGHNTVSWYQQALGQGPQFIFQYYREEENGRGNFPPRFSGLQFPNYSSELNVNALELDDSALYLCASSSHTTSGGGDTQYFGPGTRLTVL.

The V gene is TRBV6-5, the J gene TRBJ1-5; no definite D call. This CDR3 is built from 14 residues. The V and J ends lost 6 bases and 5 bases respectively, with 14 bases between them. Germline V lookup: CDR1 MNHEY, CDR2 SVGAGI. The CDR3 region is CASSTAGGDQPQHF. The CDR3 region has the DNA TGTGCCAGCAGCACCGCCGGAGGAGATCAGCCCCAGCATTTT.

The chain links TRBV30 to TRBJ1-6, with 7 bases identical to TRBD1. CDR1 is GTSNPN and CDR2 is SVGIG in the germline V gene (reference sequence). The junction had 5 bases not matched to a gene; V was cut back by 0 bases and J by 9 bases. CDR3 length: 14 residues. CDR3 DNA sequence: TGTGCCTGGAGTGTTGAAGGGGGCGGTTCACCCCTCCACTTT. Translating gives CAWSVEGGGSPLHF.

This clone has just one count. The V call is TRBV7-2, the J call TRBJ2-7; TRBD2 matches 11 bases. The CDR3 spans 15 residues. From germline, CDR1 is SGHTA and CDR2 FQGNSA. V dropped 3 bases and J dropped 3; count of bases not matched to a gene: 4. CDR3 in amino acids: CASSFVGTSGYEQYF. The CDR3 DNA reads TGTGCCAGCAGCTTCGTGGGGACTAGCGGCTACGAGCAGTACTTC.

The rearrangement uses TRBV30 and TRBJ1-4; D not certain. Germline CDR1 and CDR2: GTSNPN and SVGIG (reference sequence). V lost 3 bases, J lost 0 bases, and 5 bases lay in between. The CDR3 loop spans 13 amino acids. The CDR3 loop reads CAWRSSTNEKLFF. The CDR3 nucleotides read TGTGCCTGGAGGTCGTCAACTAATGAAAAACTGTTTTTT.

The chain links TRBV7-3 to TRBJ2-7, with a weak D call TRBD1 (6 bases). Trimming stripped 4 bases from V and 3 bases from J, with 10 bases between. The germline V gene encodes CDR1 SGHTA and CDR2 FQGTGA. The CDR3 extends over 13 amino acids. The CDR3 region has the DNA TGTGCCAGCAGCTCTCAGGACAGCTACGAGCAGTACTTC. It specifies CASSSQDSYEQYF.

This chain links TRBV19 with TRBJ1-4; possibly TRBD1 for D (5 bases). The CDR3 covers 16 residues. The V gene's germline CDR1 is LNHDA and CDR2 SQIVND (reference sequence). Trimming stripped 5 bases from V and 0 bases from J, with 13 bases between. Here the CDR3 reads CASSPLGAATNEKLFF. The CDR3 DNA reads TGTGCCAGTAGTCCGCTAGGGGCTGCAACTAATGAAAAACTGTTTTTT.